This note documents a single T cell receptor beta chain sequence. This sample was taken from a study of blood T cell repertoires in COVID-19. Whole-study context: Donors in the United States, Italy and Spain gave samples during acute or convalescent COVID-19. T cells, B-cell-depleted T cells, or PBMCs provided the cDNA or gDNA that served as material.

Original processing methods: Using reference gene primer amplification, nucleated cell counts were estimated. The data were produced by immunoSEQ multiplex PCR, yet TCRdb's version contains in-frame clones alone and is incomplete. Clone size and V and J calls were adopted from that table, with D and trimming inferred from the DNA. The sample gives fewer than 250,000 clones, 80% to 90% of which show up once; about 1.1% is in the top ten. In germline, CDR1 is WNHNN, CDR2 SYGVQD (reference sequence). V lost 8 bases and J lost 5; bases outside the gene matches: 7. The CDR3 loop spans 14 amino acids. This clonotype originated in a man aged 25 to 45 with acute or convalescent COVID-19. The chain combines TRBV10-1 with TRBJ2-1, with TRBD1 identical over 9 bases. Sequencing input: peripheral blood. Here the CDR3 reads CASARDRVNNEQFF. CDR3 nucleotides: TGCGCCAGCGCCCGGGACAGGGTCAACAATGAGCAGTTCTTC.